This T cell receptor beta chain was sequenced in a study of metastatic and nonmetastatic thyroid tumors. Overall study context: Repertoire comparisons spanned blood and tumor or nodule tissue from malignant and benign thyroid patients.

As handled by the study authors: For papillary thyroid cancer, a distant-metastasis classifier was constructed from CDR3 differences observed across clinicopathological groups. Through MiXCR, TCRdb re-clonotyped the PCR reads. Here the V and J calls rest on TCRdb's processing, not on the authors' analysis. The table has around 21,000 clones, around two fifths seen once; the top ten hold roughly 25%. The CDR3 length is 16 residues. V was trimmed by 6 bases and J by 2 bases, leaving 14 bases between them. Germline loops: CDR1 MDHEN, CDR2 SYDVKM. As regards this clone: As yet, its antigen is unknown.

Prior to thyroid surgery, none of the patients had received any treatment. General observations from the study: It was reported that TCR beta diversity was significantly higher in malignant thyroid tumors than benign nodules, in blood and tumor.

This clonotype was obtained from a female donor with papillary thyroid cancer or a benign thyroid nodule (not recorded which). Some clones in this sample may be carry-over from other donors' samples. Source material: tumor tissue. V gene TRBV28 combines with J gene TRBJ2-6; weak D call: TRBD1 (5 bases). The CDR3 DNA is TGTGCCAGCAGGGTCCAGGGCCGACCTGGGGCCAACGTCCTGACTTTC. Its translation is CASRVQGRPGANVLTF. Combining the CDR3 with reference TRBV28 and TRBJ2-6 gives the whole variable domain DVKVTQSSRYLVKRTGEKVFLECVQDMDHENMFWYRQDPGLGLRLIYFSYDVKMKEKGDIPEGYSVSREKKERFSLILESASTNQTSMYLCASRVQGRPGANVLTFGAGSRLTVL.